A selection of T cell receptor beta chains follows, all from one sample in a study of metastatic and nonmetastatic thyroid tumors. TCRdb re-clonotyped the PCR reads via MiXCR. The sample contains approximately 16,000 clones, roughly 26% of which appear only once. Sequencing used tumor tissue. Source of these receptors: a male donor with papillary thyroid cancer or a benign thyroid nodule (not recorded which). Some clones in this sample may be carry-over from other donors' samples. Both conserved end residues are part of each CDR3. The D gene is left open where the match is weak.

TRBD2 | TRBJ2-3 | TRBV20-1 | CSATRGRASGGDTQYF
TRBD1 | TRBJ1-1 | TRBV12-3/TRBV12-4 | CASSPWDRDTEAFF
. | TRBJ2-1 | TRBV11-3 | CASSSYRGDEQFF
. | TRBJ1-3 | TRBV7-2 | CASSLGRDGNTIYF
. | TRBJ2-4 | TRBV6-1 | CASSPRTGLEAKNIQYF
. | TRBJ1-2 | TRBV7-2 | CASSLAPQDLGRGYTF
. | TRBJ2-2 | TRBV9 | CASSKRDTGPGELFF
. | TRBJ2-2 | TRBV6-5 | CASSWARANGETFF
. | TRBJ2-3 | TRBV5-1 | CASKRATLSTDTQYF
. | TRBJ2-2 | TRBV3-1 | CASSQGRGWSVFF
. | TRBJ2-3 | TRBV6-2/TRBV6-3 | CASSSDTDTQYF
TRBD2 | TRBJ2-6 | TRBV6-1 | CASRTSGRKAGANVLTF
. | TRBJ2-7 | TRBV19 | CASSSRDTSPYEQYF
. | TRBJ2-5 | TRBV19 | CASRYGETQYF
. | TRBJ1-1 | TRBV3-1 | CASSLSGRGPEAFF
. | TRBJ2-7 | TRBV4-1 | CASSQEWALNYEQYF
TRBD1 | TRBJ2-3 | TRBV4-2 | CASSQGLSTGGTDTQYF
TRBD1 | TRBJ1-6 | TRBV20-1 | CSARDDWDRDLDSPLHF